The 14 T cell receptor delta chains below all came from one sample that was sequenced in a study of γδ T cells in repeated Plasmodium falciparum infection. TCRdb re-processed the multiplex PCR reads using CATT. The sample includes over 90,000 delta-chain clones, 0.8% to 1% seen only once; the top ten take 9% to 10%. Vgamma9/Vdelta2+ and Vdelta2-negative gammadelta T cells were flow-sorted from PBMC for bulk sequencing. Sequencing used gamma-delta T cells from blood. The receptors shown here come from a pool of human donors (malaria-infected and uninfected, not separated).

Points on this clone: The amino acid sequence in TCRdb belongs to a much larger clone and departs from this DNA's translation at residue 10, likely a sequencing read error; the sequence shown is translated from the DNA. The chain recombines TRDV2 with TRDJ2; 8 nucleotides agree with TRDD3. The J gene, missing from TCRdb, was assigned here through DNA to germline matching. J lost 0 bases, V lost 4 bases, and 9 bases had no gene match. The CDR3 is 17 amino acids. Germline V gene data show CDR1 as GEAIGNYY and CDR2 as EKD. The DNA for the CDR3 is TGTGCCTGTGATACTATTGGGGGATTGGCTTTGACAGCACAACTCTTCTTT. The encoded protein is CACDTIGGLALTAQLFF.

Comment on this clone: This DNA's translation differs at residue 3 from TCRdb's protein, which comes from a much larger clone; a read error is likely, and the protein shown is translated from the DNA. The V and J genes are TRDV1 and TRDJ1, with 8 bases matching TRDD3. No J gene was available from TCRdb, and it was assigned here by a germline match of the DNA. The CDR3 length is 20 residues. CDR1 is TSWWSYY, CDR2 QGS, per germline. This chain's CDR3 is CARGEPCQEGDIESPDKLIF. As DNA, the CDR3 is TGTGCTCGTGGGGAACCATGTCAGGAGGGGGATATAGAATCGCCCGATAAACTCATCTTT.

Regarding this clone: For this DNA, TCRdb reports the protein of a much larger clone, which diverges at residue 9, most likely from a read error; the protein presented here is translated directly from the DNA. The rearrangement uses TRDV2 and TRDJ1; D tentatively fits TRDD2 or TRDD3 (5 bases each). TCRdb is silent on the J gene; assignment here came from matching the DNA to germline. The CDR3 runs 20 residues. Deletions cut 0 bases from V and 8 bases from J, with 33 bases between. The germline V gene encodes CDR1 GEAIGNYY and CDR2 EKD. The DNA of the CDR3 is TGTGCCTGTGACACCGTTAATAACCCACCTACAGGTGTCGGCTGGGAAAAACTCATCTTT. Protein sequence: CACDTVNNPPTGVGWEKLIF.

This clone was picked up a small number of times. This DNA's translation differs at residue 11 from TCRdb's protein, which comes from a much larger clone; a read error is likely, and the protein shown is translated from the DNA. The CDR3 loop is CALWEPGLLGNKTDKLIF. The CDR3 DNA follows: TGTGCTCTTTGGGAACCCGGCTTACTGGGGAATAAAACCGATAAACTCATCTTT. The rearrangement uses TRDV1 and TRDJ1; 7 nucleotides align to TRDD3. TCRdb carries no J gene annotation; the J gene was assigned here by matching the DNA with germline. This CDR3 comprises 18 residues. Germline V CDR1 and CDR2: TSWWSYY, QGS.

About this clone itself: The protein in TCRdb stems from a much larger clone and differs at residue 19 from this DNA's translation, likely a read error; here the protein is translated from the DNA. This chain joins TRAV36/DV7 and TRDJ1; 12 bases are a match to TRDD3. The CDR3 covers 23 residues. Germline lookup yields CDR1 VTNFRS and CDR2 LTSSGIE (reference sequence). The CDR3 DNA is TGTGCTGTGGAAGGGTTTGCGCGACGAAACTACTGGGGGATACTTAGGTACACCGCTAAACTCATCTTT. This encodes CAVEGFARRNYWGILRYTAKLIF.

This clone was counted a few times. This DNA's translation and the protein TCRdb lists, from a much larger clone, do not match at residue 9, likely due to a read error; the protein shown is translated from the DNA. The J gene is TRDJ1, the V gene TRDV2; D possibly corresponds to TRDD2 (6 bases). Since TCRdb gives no J gene, matching the DNA to germline was used here to assign it. The V gene lost 3 bases and the J gene lost 0 bases, with 25 bases spanning the gap. The CDR3 consists of 19 residues. CDR1 and CDR2 from the germline V gene are GEAIGNYY and EKD. CDR3 in DNA: TGTGCCTGTGACTCCTTCCGTACTAGGGGACCCCCGTACACCGATAAACTCATCTTT. It codes for CACDSFRTRGPPYTDKLIF.

This clone has more than one count but fewer than ten. For this DNA, TCRdb reports the protein of a much larger clone, which diverges at residue 4, most likely from a read error; the protein presented here is translated directly from the DNA. V usage is TRDV2 and J usage is TRDJ1; 13 nucleotides line up with TRDD3. Germline assignment: CDR1 GEAIGNYY and CDR2 EKD. This CDR3 region has 16 residues. The V and J ends lost 4 bases and 1 base, in that order; junction bases with no gene match: 5. The CDR3 is CACEILGDTLTDKLIF. The DNA of the CDR3 is TGTGCCTGTGAAATACTGGGGGATACGCTCACCGATAAACTCATCTTT.

This chain connects TRDV2 to TRDJ2; D might be TRDD3 (6 bases). Since TCRdb gives no J gene, matching the DNA to germline was used here to assign it. The CDR3 consists of 16 residues. Germline V gene data show CDR1 as GEAIGNYY and CDR2 as EKD. The V gene lost 3 bases and the J gene lost 4 bases, with 17 bases spanning the gap. Here the CDR3 DNA reads TGTGCCTGTGACGCCGTAGATACGCGGGCGACAGCACAACTCTTCTTT. This gives the protein CACDAVDTRATAQLFF.

About this clone: The protein recorded in TCRdb matches a much larger clone and deviates from this DNA's translation at residue 21, suggesting a read error; the protein here is obtained by translating the DNA. The chain couples TRDV1 to TRDJ1; 8 bases are a match to TRDD3. As TCRdb names no J gene, one was assigned here on the basis of a DNA match to germline. Germline loops: CDR1 TSWWSYY, CDR2 QGS. The CDR3 has 30 amino acids. J gave up 0 bases and V 2 bases, and 47 bases lay outside the gene matches. The CDR3 reads CALGENLRVLWGCSTRADWGVRPYTDKLIF. As DNA, the CDR3 is TGTGCTCTTGGGGAAAATCTGCGGGTGCTCTGGGGGTGTTCTACCCGGGCGGACTGGGGGGTACGCCCGTACACCGATAAACTCATCTTT.

A remark on this clone: The protein in TCRdb stems from a much larger clone and differs at residue 11 from this DNA's translation, likely a read error; here the protein is translated from the DNA. The V gene is TRDV1, the J gene TRDJ1; D may match TRDD2 or TRDD3 (7 bases each). The germline V gene encodes CDR1 TSWWSYY and CDR2 QGS. There are 23 residues in the CDR3. The V gene lost 4 bases and the J gene lost 7 bases, with 43 bases spanning the gap. The CDR3 DNA follows: TGTGCTCTTGGGGCCCCGTTTCCTACTAACTGCCCTCTTGACTGGGGACCACACACTAAACTCATCTTT. It translates to CALGAPFPTNCPLDWGPHTKLIF.

This clone was seen more than once but under ten times. TCRdb pairs this DNA with a much larger clone's protein that differs at residue 8, likely a read error; the protein shown was translated from the DNA. The chain recombines TRDV2 with TRDJ1; TRDD3 matches 7 bases. Per the germline V gene, CDR1 is GEAIGNYY and CDR2 is EKD. J lost 0 bases, V lost 4 bases, and 13 bases had no gene match. There are 17 residues in the CDR3. The CDR3 coding sequence is TGTGCCTGTGAGCCGCTGGGGGGGAAGAGAAACACCGATAAACTCATCTTT. Translated: CACEPLGGKRNTDKLIF.

There are many counts of this clone. The amino acid sequence in TCRdb belongs to a much larger clone and departs from this DNA's translation at residue 11, likely a sequencing read error; the sequence shown is translated from the DNA. V gene TRDV2 combines with J gene TRDJ1; 7 nucleotides agree with TRDD3. The J gene was not available in TCRdb and was assigned here by matching the DNA to germline segments. The germline V gene has CDR1 GEAIGNYY and CDR2 EKD. V lost 4 bases, J lost 5 bases, and 15 bases stayed unmatched. The CDR3 loop spans 16 amino acids. The CDR3 is CACEPAAKWGKDKLIF. CDR3 nucleotide sequence: TGTGCCTGTGAACCTGCGGCCAAATGGGGGAAAGATAAACTCATCTTT.

In regard to this clone: The protein TCRdb gives is from a much larger clone and does not agree with this DNA's translation at residue 4, likely a read error; the protein shown here comes from the DNA. The chain carries TRDV1 and TRDJ1; TRDD3 matches at 12 bases. Germline values: CDR1 TSWWSYY, CDR2 QGS. The CDR3 contains 24 residues. The junction had 30 bases not matched to a gene; V was cut back by 7 bases and J by 0 bases. The CDR3 sequence: CALEDSHFLPFRTGGYPYTDKLIF. The CDR3 DNA reads as TGTGCTCTTGAGGACTCTCACTTCCTACCCTTCCGTACTGGGGGATACCCGTACACCGATAAACTCATCTTT.

Notes on this clone: Given a far larger clone just one base away, this is likely a sequencing read error. The same CDR3 also results from other DNA sequences found in this sample. The gene calls are TRDV1 and TRDJ1; D uncertain. The J gene, absent from TCRdb, was called here by matching the DNA to germline. V was trimmed by 1 base and J by 7 bases, leaving 4 bases between them. Germline loops: CDR1 TSWWSYY, CDR2 QGS. CDR3 length: 11 residues. The CDR3 is CALGEHTKLIF. The CDR3 region has the DNA TGTGCTCTTGGGGAACACACTAAACTCATCTTT.